The rows below give T cell receptor beta chains drawn from one sample of a study of blood T cell repertoires in COVID-19. The data were produced by immunoSEQ multiplex PCR, yet TCRdb's version contains in-frame clones alone and is incomplete. Here the sample spans about 670,000 clones, around 90% being singletons. Material: peripheral blood. The receptors come from a woman aged 18-29 years with acute or convalescent COVID-19. Each CDR3 is given with its conserved first and last residue. D genes are given only for firm matches. Clone size is not always given. Where it is, it says once, few, many or a class for expanded clones.

>TRBJ2-2|.|TRBV5-6|.
CASSPLDRNTGELFF
TGTGCCAGCAGCCCCCTGGACAGGAACACCGGGGAGCTGTTTTTT
>TRBJ1-3|.|TRBV19|.
CASMAGTIYF
TGTGCCAGTATGGCGGGAACCATATATTTT
>TRBJ2-3|.|TRBV5-1|.
CASSIESPNTDTQYF
TGCGCCAGCAGCATAGAGAGTCCTAACACAGATACGCAGTATTTT
>TRBJ1-2|.|TRBV29-1|TRBD1
CSVVQGARGYTF
TGCAGCGTTGTTCAGGGGGCGCGGGGCTACACCTTC
>TRBJ2-2|.|TRBV10-3|.
CAISEGAQNGELFF
TGTGCCATCAGTGAGGGGGCGCAGAACGGGGAGCTGTTTTTT
>TRBJ1-2|.|TRBV5-1|.
CASSPGQNPYGYTF
TGCGCCAGCAGCCCAGGACAGAACCCCTATGGCTACACCTTC
>TRBJ2-1|.|TRBV6-5|TRBD1
CASSRPGQGYNEQFF
TGTGCCAGCAGTCGCCCGGGACAGGGGTACAATGAGCAGTTCTTC
>TRBJ2-5|.|TRBV9|TRBD2
CASSETSGGWETQYF
TGTGCCAGCAGCGAGACTAGCGGGGGATGGGAGACCCAGTACTTC
>TRBJ1-4|.|TRBV4-3|TRBD1
CASSPGTGGTEKLFF
TGCGCCAGCAGCCCCGGGACAGGGGGGACCGAAAAACTGTTTTTT
>TRBJ1-1|.|TRBV3-1/TRBV3-2|.
CASSQDTTVLTEAFF
TGTGCCAGCAGCCAAGATACCACAGTCCTCACTGAAGCTTTCTTT
>TRBJ2-1|.|TRBV9|TRBD2
CASSVGLAGPNNEQFF
TGTGCCAGCAGCGTAGGACTAGCGGGGCCCAACAATGAGCAGTTCTTC
>TRBJ1-4|.|TRBV30|TRBD1
CAWSSFLGQGAKLFF
TGTGCCTGGTCGAGTTTTTTGGGACAGGGGGCAAAACTGTTTTTT
>TRBJ1-3|.|TRBV6-5|.
CALSVEGSSGNTIYF
TGTGCCCTCTCGGTGGAAGGGAGCTCTGGAAACACCATATATTTT
>TRBJ1-3|.|TRBV6-2/TRBV6-3|TRBD1
CASSRGLSGNTIYF
TGTGCCAGCAGCAGGGGGCTATCTGGAAACACCATATATTTT
>TRBJ1-1|.|TRBV5-1|.
CASSREVRVGTEAFF
TGCGCCAGCAGCCGAGAGGTCAGGGTGGGGACTGAAGCTTTCTTT
>TRBJ2-5|.|TRBV29-1|TRBD2
CSVELAGGRETQYF
TGCAGCGTTGAACTCGCGGGGGGGCGGGAGACCCAGTACTTC
>TRBJ2-1|.|TRBV30|.
CAWTPDGASKSYNEQFF
TGTGCCTGGACACCTGATGGGGCCTCAAAGTCCTACAATGAGCAGTTCTTC
>TRBJ1-6|.|TRBV30|TRBD1
CAWSSTLSGGRNSPLHF
TGTGCCTGGAGTTCTACCCTATCAGGGGGACGGAATTCACCCCTCCACTTT
>TRBJ1-6|.|TRBV4-1|TRBD1
CASSTGGGAPLHF
TGCGCCAGCAGCACAGGGGGCGGGGCACCCCTCCACTTT
>TRBJ2-3|.|TRBV24-1|TRBD2
CATSDQRGFTDTQYF
TGTGCCACCAGTGACCAGCGGGGGTTCACAGATACGCAGTATTTT
>TRBJ1-2|.|TRBV4-1|TRBD1
CASSHPGQGLNYGYTF
TGCGCCAGCAGCCATCCGGGACAGGGGTTGAACTATGGCTACACCTTC
>TRBJ1-1|.|TRBV7-3|.
CASSLTQNTEAFF
TGTGCCAGCAGCTTAACTCAGAACACTGAAGCTTTCTTT
>TRBJ2-1|.|TRBV5-4|.
CASSSGGRSRDNEQFF
TGTGCCAGCAGCTCAGGGGGGCGAAGCCGTGACAATGAGCAGTTCTTC
>TRBJ2-7|once|TRBV5-4|.
CASSLKGRSSYEQYF
TGTGCCAGCAGCTTGAAAGGTCGGAGCTCCTACGAGCAGTACTTC
>TRBJ1-2|.|TRBV18|.
CASSPQETNYGYTF
TGTGCCAGCTCACCACAGGAGACTAACTATGGCTACACCTTC
>TRBJ1-2|.|TRBV24-1|.
CATSETGNYGYTF
TGTGCCACCAGTGAAACAGGGAACTATGGCTACACCTTC
>TRBJ1-2|once|TRBV7-2|TRBD1
CASSPRTGAGGYGYTF
TGTGCCAGCAGCCCGCGGACAGGGGCAGGGGGCTATGGCTACACCTTC
>TRBJ1-5|.|TRBV19|.
CASSLTSGNQPQHF
TGTGCCAGTAGTTTGACATCGGGCAATCAGCCCCAGCATTTT
>TRBJ1-1|.|TRBV29-1|.
CSVEGLNTEAFF
TGCAGCGTGGAGGGTTTGAACACTGAAGCTTTCTTT
>TRBJ2-1|.|TRBV27|.
CASSHTDNEQFF
TGTGCCAGCAGTCATACAGACAATGAGCAGTTCTTC
>TRBJ1-1|.|TRBV5-1|TRBD1
CASSPFGQGKALNTEAFF
TGCGCCAGCAGCCCCTTTGGACAGGGAAAAGCACTGAACACTGAAGCTTTCTTT
>TRBJ1-2|.|TRBV29-1|.
CSVENGGYTF
TGCAGCGTTGAAAACGGGGGCTACACCTTC
>TRBJ1-1|once|TRBV6-6|.
CAGSQLTGFSEAFF
TGTGCCGGCAGCCAACTTACAGGGTTTTCGGAAGCTTTCTTT
>TRBJ2-1|few|TRBV6-5|.
CASTYSNRAPLSEQFF
TGTGCCAGCACATACTCGAACAGGGCCCCTTTGAGTGAGCAGTTCTTC
>TRBJ1-2|.|TRBV29-1|TRBD1
CSVRQGAVGYYGYTF
TGCAGCGTCCGACAGGGGGCTGTGGGGTACTATGGCTACACCTTC
>TRBJ2-7|.|TRBV15|TRBD1
CATSREGTGAYYEQYF
TGTGCCACCAGCAGAGAAGGGACAGGGGCCTATTACGAGCAGTACTTC
>TRBJ2-5|.|TRBV9|.
CASSVAPGVQETQYF
TGTGCCAGCAGCGTAGCGCCGGGGGTACAAGAGACCCAGTACTTC